This T cell receptor beta chain was sequenced during a study of cytomegalovirus exposure and HLA in healthy donors (dated by TCRdb to between 2016 and 2019). About the study as a whole: According to an earlier analysis of a few hundred of the donors, 150 million to 200 million T cells yielded roughly 110 million unique TCR beta sequences and approximately 300 Gb of sequence data. An early release covering about 600 HLA-typed donors comprised 300 to 350 gigabases of sequencing data and tens of millions of unique TCR sequences. The genetic ancestry cluster associated with self-reported Caucasian donors included around 76% of the 398 genotyped donors. The study aimed to test whether cataloging public T cell receptors could reveal signatures of past pathogen exposure. The study used immunosequencing to profile the T cell repertoires of 666 subjects and linked those repertoires to cytomegalovirus serostatus. A separate validation cohort of about 110 different subjects was used in addition to the roughly 700-subject first cohort. To predict cytomegalovirus infection status, the study brought together high-throughput TCR immunosequencing, statistical association of individual TCRs with disease status, and machine learning. A later analysis re-examined previously published TCR beta repertoires from more than 550 donors and added high-resolution HLA genotyping to investigate patterns of TCR occurrence. The later analysis used no new phenotypic data to find candidate immune exposures, relying instead on TCR beta sequences and their occurrence across donors. In an earlier analysis of roughly 580 of the donors, high-throughput TCR beta sequencing was used to judge whether each TCR beta V gene segment behaved as functional or pseudogenic. Donor age, sex, ethnicity and CMV serostatus were compiled alongside the repertoire data. In a later genetic analysis, genome-wide SNP genotypes for about 55% of the roughly 700 donors were used, and that subset was treated as a discovery cohort. Every repertoire in the discovery cohort had been generated on one and the same sequencing platform. HLA typing covered class I and class II loci at four-digit resolution. The number of typed donors differed by locus: about 620-630 for A, B, C, DRB1 and DQB1; some 540 for DQA1; 606 for DPA1; and 450 to 480 for DPB1. Roughly five DR-DQ haplotypes were treated as single units for association and clustering because of strong linkage in the cohort. Among about 390 genotyped donors of the cohort, an average of around 240,000 unique TCR beta nucleotide sequences were sequenced per donor, around 20% of them non-productive. Overall results and qualifications from the work: Three of the identified cytomegalovirus-associated TCR beta chains were confirmed in vitro to be specific for cytomegalovirus antigens. A later genetic analysis associated a missense DCLRE1C variant with V-gene and J-gene trimming of TCR beta chains, and an independent cohort replicated the association. In a later analysis, 16,951 TCR beta sequences were associated with specific HLA alleles at a false discovery rate of 0.05. In a later analysis, most CMV-associated TCR beta chains were found to appear HLA-restricted, with HLA associations seemingly driven largely by CMV exposure. Most TCR sequences were seen in very few donors, while some public TCRs were found in many individuals. In a later genetic analysis, fewer N-insertions in productive TCRs were reported among donors in an Asian-associated ancestry cluster than the approximately 710-donor mean. The authors suggested that the approach could potentially be extended to other disease states and immunological phenotypes. Because the 87-base-pair reads could not distinguish some IMGT-functional V segments, including TRBV6-2 and TRBV6-3, those segments were excluded. A further reported finding was that TCR beta sequences accurately predicted the HLA-A and HLA-B alleles for most subjects in the first cohort. The cohort was sequenced for TCR beta chains only, and without alpha or paired-chain data the features that could be detected were limited. Broadly in line with IMGT annotations, most TCR beta V segments showed up in productive rearrangements about 87% or about 30% of the time in an earlier analysis of several hundred of the donors. Compared with equally common non-associated chains, HLA-associated TCR beta chains in a later analysis were more clonally expanded and had lower generation probabilities. Because counts were too low, seventeen rarely observed V segments, including chromosome 9 orphons, were left out of the earlier analysis of 587 of the donors. Several of the top co-occurrence clusters appeared to be linked to parvovirus B19, influenza, CMV and Epstein-Barr virus, according to a later analysis. In the study, around 150 TCR beta chains were listed as associated with cytomegalovirus. In a later analysis, the rate of TCR association differed among HLA loci, with DRB1 alleles having the most associated TCRs and HLA-C alleles having the fewest. CMV serostatus was the only immune exposure information available for the cohort. A cluster of highly shared sequence variants was judged likely to represent a technical artifact of the sequencing pipeline. Strong co-occurrence of HLA alleles, especially DR and DQ, made assigning TCR associations to individual alleles difficult. The classifier was reported to diagnose cytomegalovirus status with high specificity and sensitivity in both the original and validation cohorts. Because HLA typing was unavailable for some donors at each locus, only the typed subset was used in association tests. Linkage disequilibrium might explain the correlated functional status among segregating V segments, but an unknown experimental factor could not be excluded. Presence/absence analyses assumed roughly uniform sequencing depth across donors, an assumption that may not hold.

Details on this clone: Its specific antigen is unknown. The input lacks base qualities; no much larger clone sits a single base away.

In total, approximately 690 healthy bone marrow donors made up the cohort. At the time of sampling, every cohort member was nominally healthy, though immune exposures that went unrecorded were likely present. The donor was CMV seropositive and belonged to the group of over 250 seropositive cohort members. A peripheral blood sample was provided by each donor, and peripheral blood mononuclear cells were used for TCR beta sequencing. Genomic DNA was extracted from the blood cell samples with the Qiagen DNeasy Blood Extraction Kit. Libraries were made using the immunoSEQ multiplex PCR assay. For the multiplex PCR, a mixture combining 60 forward primers for TCR Vbeta segments and 13 reverse primers for TCR Jbeta segments was used. Amplification of the CDR3 region of rearranged TCR beta genes was performed with a multiplex PCR assay on genomic DNA. The amplified TCR beta libraries were sequenced on the Illumina HiSeq System as 87-base-pair reads. The paper's data handling went like this. In a later analysis, tens of millions of unique TCR beta chains were counted across the approximately 670 repertoires, and around 10 million of these chains were shared by at least two donors. Raw reads were error-corrected and collapsed into unique sequences with a nearest-neighbor algorithm that merged closely related sequences to remove PCR and sequencing errors. To assign V, D and J gene segments, CDR3 sequences were aligned to IMGT reference sequences. For a sequence to be retained, at least a six-nucleotide match to both a V gene segment and a J gene segment was required. A rearrangement counted as productive if the CDR3 had no stop codons and remained in frame with V and J, and every other rearrangement counted as non-productive. CDR3 was defined by IMGT convention, running from the second conserved V-encoded cysteine to the conserved J-encoded phenylalanine. Sequences without an unambiguous match to a single V gene segment were excluded from the earlier analysis of about 600 of the donors. In an earlier analysis of some 590 of the donors, a V segment was called functional when productive rearrangements were above 56.7%, and segregating when the standard deviation between donors exceeded 5%. A statistical classification framework was built to diagnose cytomegalovirus status from the catalog of TCR beta chain sequences. A later analysis assigned V and J genes by comparing TCR nucleotide sequences with IMGT/GENE-DB human TR gene sequences. A later analysis assigned CDR3 sequences and most-parsimonious VDJ recombination scenarios with the TCRdist pipeline. In a later analysis, each TCR beta chain was defined by its CDR3 amino acid sequence together with its V-gene family, and reads lacking a unique V-gene family were excluded. In a later analysis, nearly 600 highly shared, low-generation-probability nucleotide sequences were removed to address suspected cross-contamination and a sequencing artifact. A later analysis calculated a clonal expansion index for each public chain from normalized within-repertoire ranks of inferred template counts. Generation probabilities in a later analysis came from a VDJ recombination model fitted to out-of-frame rearrangements, and those results were checked against IGoR. A later analysis scored TCR-TCR, TCR-HLA and TCR-CMV co-occurrence with hypergeometric tests, applying a repertoire-size bias correction to TCR pairs. False discovery rates were estimated in a later analysis by permuting HLA or CMV assignments 20 times. In a later analysis, co-occurring TCRs were grouped using DBSCAN, with TCRdist sequence similarity added in when clustering inside HLA-allele-positive subsets. Co-occurrence clustering excluded repertoires with fewer than 30,000 or more than 120,000 public chains, plus five with anomalous nucleotide sharing. Imported from immuneACCESS, the table was reduced by TCRdb to in-frame sequences with V and J called. These copies leave out some clones; in studies compared against another copy, an unresolved V gene accounts for under half, and the cause of the remainder is not known. D and trimming come from the DNA, and the V and J calls and clone size come from that table. This sample has just under 250,000 clones in its table, and about four fifths of those were observed once. Around 5% of the sample comes from the top ten.

Based on the germline V gene, the CDR1 and CDR2 sequences are SQVTM and ANQGSEA. Trimming removed 7 bases from V and 9 bases from J, leaving 15 bases between the germline ends. The CDR3 sequence holds 11 residues, the cysteine and phenylalanine included. Solely the CDR3 DNA is kept, with 33 bases framed from the first base. The V and J segments used are TRBV29-1 and TRBJ1-1, with TRBD1 perhaps the D gene, on 5 matching bases. Sequenced material: PBMCs. This receptor was identified in a woman aged 40-49 years in good health and CMV-seropositive. DNA sequence: TGCAGCGCCGAGGTGGCAGGGCAAGCTTTCTTT. This codes for CSAEVAGQAFF. The variable domain in full, with residues beyond the CDR3 obtained from the reference TRBV29-1 and TRBJ1-1 genes, is SAVISQKPSRDICQRGTSLTIQCQVDSQVTMMFWYRQQPGQSLTLIATANQGSEATYESGFVIDKFPISRPNLTFSTLTVSNMSPEDSSIYLCSAEVAGQAFFGQGTRLTVV.